The 17 T cell receptor beta chains below were found in one sample sequenced in a study of Ad26.COV2.S vaccination and SARS-CoV-2 variants (dated by TCRdb to about 2021). Taken with the paper, the label for treatment or condition translates to: over 15 received Ad26.COV2.S at low or high dose, single or two shots; 5 received placebo; per-sample allocation not given. Repertoires of vaccine and placebo recipients were sequenced from samples collected on day 63 after the first injection. The library was produced with the immunoSEQ multiplex PCR assay. TCRdb carries this immuneACCESS record with in-frame sequences only. Its versions omit some clonotypes, under half of them owing to an unresolved V gene in the studies checked, with the rest unexplained. The sample contains about 440,000 clones, 90% of them found a single time. In total, the top ten clones hold about 4.1% of the sample. Sequenced here: peripheral blood, sampled in a trial of Ad26.COV2.S vaccine versus placebo. The origin of the receptors is a person between 18 and 60 years old who received the Ad26.COV2.S COVID-19 vaccine or a placebo.

The rearrangement uses TRBV25-1 and TRBJ1-1; perhaps TRBD1 as D (5 bases). Germline CDR1 is MGHDK and CDR2 is SYGVNS. The CDR3 totals 15 residues. Trimming pared 1 base from V and 0 bases from J, leaving 9 bases between. The CDR3 bases are TGTGCCAGCAGTGAATTTAGGGGAATGAACACTGAAGCTTTCTTT. Its translation: CASSEFRGMNTEAFF.

This sequence joins TRBV5-1 and TRBJ2-5, with 7 bases that match TRBD1. Germline V lookup: CDR1 SGHRS, CDR2 YFSETQ. The CDR3 is made up of 14 amino acids. Trimming took 0 bases from V and 5 from J; bases not matched to a gene: 4. DNA for the CDR3: TGCGCCAGCAGCTTGGCCAGGGGACAGGAGACCCAGTACTTC. Its protein is CASSLARGQETQYF. Using reference TRBV5-1 and TRBJ2-5 for the parts outside the CDR3, the full variable domain is KAGVTQTPRYLIKTRGQQVTLSCSPISGHRSVSWYQQTPGQGLQFLFEYFSETQRNKGNFPGRFSGRQFSNSRSEMNVSTLELGDSALYLCASSLARGQETQYFGPGTRLLVL.

The chain joins TRBV7-9 to TRBJ2-4; TRBD2 agrees at 13 bases. V dropped 5 bases and J dropped 3; count of bases not matched to a gene: 7. The CDR3 has 17 residues. The V gene's germline CDR1 is SEHNR and CDR2 FQNEAQ (reference sequence). The chain's CDR3 is CASSPGTSGTNKNIQYF. CDR3 coding DNA: TGTGCCAGCAGCCCCGGGACTAGCGGGACCAACAAAAACATTCAGTACTTC.

The CDR3 spells CASSEMTGGFTDTQYF. The CDR3, as DNA: TGTGCCAGCAGTGAGATGACAGGGGGCTTCACAGATACGCAGTATTTT. The chain employs TRBV6-4 and TRBJ2-3, with 10 bases identical to TRBD1. The V and J ends lost 3 bases and 2 bases, in that order; junction bases with no gene match: 5. This CDR3 region has 16 residues. Germline V lookup: CDR1 MRHNA, CDR2 SNTAGT.

The chain combines TRBV10-3 with TRBJ1-5; no reliable D call. CDR3 length: 15 amino acids. Trimming took off 0 bases at V and 1 base at J, with 7 bases between the two ends. CDR1 and CDR2 (germline): ENHRY, SYGVKD. The CDR3 spells CAISESEDSNQPQHF. CDR3 nucleotide sequence: TGTGCCATCAGTGAGTCGGAGGACAGCAATCAGCCCCAGCATTTT.

This chain links TRBV7-2 with TRBJ2-2; tentative D call: TRBD2 (6 bases). The CDR3 loop spans 17 amino acids. V was trimmed by 3 bases and J by 4 bases, leaving 18 bases between them. The germline V gene encodes CDR1 SGHTA and CDR2 FQGNSA. CDR3: CASSFSIAVVGTGELFF. In DNA form, the CDR3 reads TGTGCCAGCAGCTTTTCAATAGCGGTAGTGGGCACCGGGGAGCTGTTTTTT.

This clone has only one observation. The chain recombines TRBV19 with TRBJ2-1; 11 bases are shared with TRBD2. Germline V gene data show CDR1 as LNHDA and CDR2 as SQIVND (reference sequence). The CDR3 has 16 amino acids. Losses at the gene ends were 5 bases for V and 4 bases for J; bases not matched to a gene: 7. This CDR3 reads CASSRTSGPQYNEQFF. The CDR3 region has the DNA TGTGCCAGTAGTCGGACTAGCGGGCCACAGTACAATGAGCAGTTCTTC.

The chain employs TRBV11-1 and TRBJ2-5; D tentatively fits TRBD1 or TRBD2 (5 bases each). Germline V gives CDR1 SGHAT, CDR2 FQDESV (reference sequence). V lost 5 bases to trimming and J lost 2 bases, with 18 bases between them. CDR3 length: 16 residues. CDR3 loop: CASSRTSGTPQETQYF. The DNA of the CDR3 is TGTGCCAGCAGCCGTACATCCGGGACGCCTCAAGAGACCCAGTACTTC. Full variable domain (rest looked up from reference TRBV11-1 and TRBJ2-5): EAEVAQSPRYKITEKSQAVAFWCDPISGHATLYWYRQILGQGPELLVQFQDESVVDDSQLPKDRFSAERLKGVDSTLKIQPAELGDSAMYLCASSRTSGTPQETQYFGPGTRLLVL.

The chain uses TRBV3-1 (or the pseudogene TRBV3-2) and TRBJ1-3; D is possibly TRBD1 (6 bases). The CDR3 is 14 amino acids. V was pared by 4 bases and J by 0 bases, with 7 bases between. Germline values: CDR1 LGHDT, CDR2 YNNKEL (reference sequence). The CDR3 DNA sequence: TGTGCCAGCAGCCGGACAGACTCTGGAAACACCATATATTTT. The encoded protein is CASSRTDSGNTIYF.

The CDR3 region has the DNA TGTGCCATCAGGGTAGGGTTGGGGGAAAAACTGTTTTTT. It encodes CAIRVGLGEKLFF. This sequence joins TRBV10-3 and TRBJ1-4, with D uncertain. Per germline, CDR1 ENHRY and CDR2 SYGVKD. This CDR3 has 13 amino acids. V gave up 6 bases and J gave up 8 bases, with 13 bases separating them.

In regard to this clone: It is unclear where the CDR3 begins or ends on the DNA, so no DNA is shown, and the CDR3 is as TCRdb lists it. The genes are TRBV21-1 and TRBJ2-7; the D call of TRBD2 is as the table states it, not checked on the DNA. TRBV21-1 corresponds to a pseudogene. The CDR3 extends over 13 residues, inclusive of both ends. This CDR3 reads CPLLCQSSYEQYF.

The rearrangement uses TRBV20-1 and TRBJ1-5, with 7 bases aligning to TRBD1. V was clipped by 3 bases and J by 5 bases; unmatched bases: 4. Germline loops: CDR1 DFQATT, CDR2 SNEGSKA (reference sequence). The CDR3 is made up of 13 amino acids. The CDR3 bases are TGCAGTGCTAGTGGTCAGGGGGATCAGCCCCAGCATTTT. This translates into CSASGQGDQPQHF.

The chain uses TRBV4-2 and TRBJ2-7; maybe TRBD1 (5 bases). Trimming pared 0 bases from V and 2 bases from J, leaving 17 bases between. CDR1 LGHNA and CDR2 YNFKEQ come from the germline V gene. This CDR3 spans 17 amino acids. This CDR3 is CASSQDEQATIPYEQYF. The CDR3 nucleotides read TGTGCCAGCAGCCAAGACGAACAGGCCACCATCCCCTACGAGCAGTACTTC.

This CDR3 reads CASSGSGRPTDTQYF. In nucleotides, the CDR3 is TGTGCCAGCAGCGGAAGCGGGAGGCCCACAGATACGCAGTATTTT. The chain carries TRBV9 and TRBJ2-3; 9 nucleotides align to TRBD2. V gave up 3 bases and J gave up 2 bases; unmatched junction bases: 4. Germline-derived CDR1 and CDR2 are SGDLS and YYNGEE. The CDR3 sequence is 15 residues long.

The CDR3 spells CASSPLRDTGELFF. The CDR3 bases are TGTGCCAGCAGCCCCCTAAGGGACACCGGGGAGCTGTTTTTT. The rearrangement uses TRBV3-1 (or the pseudogene TRBV3-2) and TRBJ2-2; D not certain. Germline V gene lookup returns CDR1 LGHDT and CDR2 YNNKEL (reference sequence). The CDR3 contains 14 residues. Trimming removed 4 bases at V and 3 bases at J, with 9 bases between.

This clone has just a few counts. The chain recombines TRBV6-2 or TRBV6-3 with TRBJ1-5; 8 positions agree with TRBD1. The CDR3 contains 16 residues. J lost 3 bases, V lost 5 bases, and 9 bases had no gene match. Germline V gene lookup returns CDR1 MNHEY and CDR2 SVGEGT. This CDR3 reads CASSDLQGGNNQPQHF. The CDR3 DNA reads as TGTGCCAGCAGTGACTTACAGGGGGGAAACAATCAGCCCCAGCATTTT.

This clone has only a few counts. This sequence joins TRBV7-9 and TRBJ2-7; D is possibly TRBD2 (5 bases). CDR3 length equals 16 residues. V lost 0 bases and J lost 0, with 12 bases in between. CDR1 SEHNR and CDR2 FQNEAQ come from the germline V gene (reference sequence). The CDR3 sequence: CASSLAGANPSYEQYF. For the CDR3, the DNA is TGTGCCAGCAGCTTAGCGGGAGCGAACCCCTCCTACGAGCAGTACTTC. The full variable domain, its missing parts supplied by reference TRBV7-9 and TRBJ2-7, is DTGVSQNPRHKITKRGQNVTFRCDPISEHNRLYWYRQTLGQGPEFLTYFQNEAQLEKSRLLSDRFSAERPKGSFSTLEIQRTEQGDSAMYLCASSLAGANPSYEQYFGPGTRLTVT.